A single TCR beta chain is shown here with its context. It lacks a known antigen. The input lacks base qualities; no much larger clone sits a single base away. The immunoSEQ Assay, a bias-controlled multiplex PCR, was used to amplify TCRbeta CDR3 regions from genomic DNA. As for the authors' bioinformatics: The number of nucleated cells in each sample was estimated from the amplification of reference gene primers within the assay. To quantify the absolute abundance of each unique TCRbeta CDR3 rearrangement, sequence reads were collapsed and filtered. For each sample, productive Simpson clonality was calculated by taking the square root of Simpson's diversity index across productive rearrangements. TCRdb took over this immuneACCESS table, retaining in-frame rearrangements with V and J assigned. Such tables are incomplete; in checked studies, under half of the missing clones stem from an unresolved V gene, and the remainder is unexplained. That table supplies the V and J calls and clone size; D and trimming were determined from the DNA. This sample is represented by 270,000 or so clones; 80% to 90% of them were singletons. The ten largest make up about 12% of the sample.

The sample is drawn from a study of blood T cell repertoires in COVID-19 (dated by TCRdb to the early 2020s). Regarding the research as a whole: Samples covering the acute and convalescent phases of COVID-19 were provided by collaborators in the United States, Italy and Spain. The material from the prospective study consisted of cDNA or gDNA derived from T cells, B-cell-depleted T cells, or PBMCs. Deeply sampled blood TCRbeta repertoires from subjects exposed to, actively infected with, or recovered from COVID-19 were included in the dataset. The repertoires were released in a freely available public database meant as a resource for research on the immune response to SARS-CoV-2. The samples were drawn from two sources: the first 160 participants of the ongoing ImmuneRACE study, and 950 to 1,500 subjects contributed by 6 global collaborators. The sample metadata nearly always contained a de-identified subject ID, COVID-19 status, age in years and sex. Where available, HLA class I and class II types were taken from metadata supplied by the sample provider and were not determined by assay-based typing.

Results the study describes overall, beyond this receptor: The amount of clinical and demographic metadata varied by source and participant and was provided uncurated.

In Seattle, one collaborating source enrolled patients while the infection was active and tracked those patients longitudinally over the course of disease. The collaborating institutions used their own protocols to collect whole blood in K2EDTA tubes. For TCRbeta analysis, collaborators shipped samples as frozen whole blood, isolated PBMCs, or DNA extracted from either of those sample types. Including the terminal cysteine and phenylalanine, the CDR3 comprises 15 residues. Only the CDR3 DNA stays, 45 bases, in frame from base 1. As encoded in the germline V gene (reference sequence), CDR1 is SEHNR while CDR2 is FQNEAQ. From V the trimming removes 3 bases and from J it removes 3 bases, while the gene matches leave 3 bases of the junction unaccounted for.

The source material was peripheral blood. The sequence is built from TRBV7-9 and TRBJ2-5; TRBD1 aligns with 11 central bases. The TCR sequence derives from a woman aged 25 to 45 with COVID-19, enrolled during active disease. The nucleotides read TGTGCCAGCAGCTTGTGGACAGGGGGCAAAGAGACCCAGTACTTC. It is translated as CASSLWTGGKETQYF.